Here is one TCR beta chain with its context. Antigen unknown. These data originate in a study of cytomegalovirus exposure and HLA in healthy donors. Primers included in the PCR were 60 Vbeta and 13 Jbeta primers. Data came from immunoSEQ multiplex PCR; TCRdb stores just in-frame clones and leaves some out. The sample records approximately 170,000 clones, around 75% being singletons. With 5 bases clipped from V and 0 bases from J, the junction kept 4 bases outside the gene matches. Germline assignment: CDR1 SGHDT and CDR2 YYEEEE. The CDR3 spans 14 residues. General study results and limits: Researchers reported from a later analysis that most CMV-associated TCR beta chains appeared HLA-restricted. Prior analysis indicated that the majority of TCR beta V segments exhibited productivity approximately 90% or approximately 30% of the time.

This clonotype was obtained from a man aged 18-30 years in good health and CMV-seropositive. The V gene is TRBV5-6, the J gene TRBJ1-1, with TRBD1 matching 7 bases. Specimen: PBMCs. Written as DNA, the CDR3 is TGTGCCAGCAGATGGACAGGTATGAACACTGAAGCTTTCTTT. Translated: CASRWTGMNTEAFF.